This TCR beta chain stems from a study of blood T cell repertoires in COVID-19. Data came from immunoSEQ multiplex PCR; TCRdb stores just in-frame clones and leaves some out. The repertoire holds approximately 200,000 clones, with over 70% as singletons. V was clipped by 5 bases and J by 4 bases; unmatched bases: 8. CDR1 is LNHDA and CDR2 is SQIVND in the germline V gene (reference sequence). The CDR3 contains 15 residues. The sequencing input was peripheral blood. This sequence was found in a man in his 60s with active or convalescent COVID-19. The V and J genes are TRBV19 and TRBJ1-5, with TRBD1 matching 7 bases. The CDR3 spells CASSGDREGNQPQHF. CDR3 coding DNA: TGTGCCAGTAGTGGGGACAGAGAGGGAAATCAGCCCCAGCATTTT.